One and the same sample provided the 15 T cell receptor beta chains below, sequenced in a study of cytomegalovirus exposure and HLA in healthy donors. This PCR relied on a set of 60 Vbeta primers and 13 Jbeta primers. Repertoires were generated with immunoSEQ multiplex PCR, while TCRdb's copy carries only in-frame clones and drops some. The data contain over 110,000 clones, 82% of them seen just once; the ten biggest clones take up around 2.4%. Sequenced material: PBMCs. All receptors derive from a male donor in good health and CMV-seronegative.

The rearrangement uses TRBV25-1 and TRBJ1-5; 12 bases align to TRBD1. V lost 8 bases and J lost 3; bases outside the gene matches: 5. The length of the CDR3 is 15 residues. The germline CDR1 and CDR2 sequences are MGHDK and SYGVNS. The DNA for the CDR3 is TGTGCCAGCTCCGGGACAGGGGGCCCCAATCAGCCCCAGCATTTT. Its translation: CASSGTGGPNQPQHF.

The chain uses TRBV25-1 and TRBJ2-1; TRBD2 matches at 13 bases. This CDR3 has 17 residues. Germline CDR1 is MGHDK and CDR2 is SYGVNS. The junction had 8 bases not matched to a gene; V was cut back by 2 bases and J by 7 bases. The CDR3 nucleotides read TGTGCCAGCAGTGAACCGGGACTAGCGGGGAAAGGGAATGAGCAGTTCTTC. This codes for CASSEPGLAGKGNEQFF.

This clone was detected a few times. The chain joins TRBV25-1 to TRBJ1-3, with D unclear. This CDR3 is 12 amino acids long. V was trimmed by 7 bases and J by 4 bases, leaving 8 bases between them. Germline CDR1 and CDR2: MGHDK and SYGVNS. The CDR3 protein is CASTGYGNTIYF. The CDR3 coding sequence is TGTGCCAGCACGGGTTACGGAAACACCATATATTTT. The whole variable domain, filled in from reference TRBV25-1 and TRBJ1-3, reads EADIYQTPRYLVIGTGKKITLECSQTMGHDKMYWYQQDPGMELHLIHYSYGVNSTEKGDLSSESTVSRIRTEHFPLTLESARPSHTSQYLCASTGYGNTIYFGEGSWLTVV.

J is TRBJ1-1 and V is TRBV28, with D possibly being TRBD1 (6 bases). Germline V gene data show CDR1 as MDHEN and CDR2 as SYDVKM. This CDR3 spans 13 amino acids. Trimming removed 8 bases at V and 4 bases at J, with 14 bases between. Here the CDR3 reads CASPGHLGTEAFF. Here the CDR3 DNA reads TGTGCCAGCCCGGGACATCTGGGCACTGAAGCTTTCTTT.

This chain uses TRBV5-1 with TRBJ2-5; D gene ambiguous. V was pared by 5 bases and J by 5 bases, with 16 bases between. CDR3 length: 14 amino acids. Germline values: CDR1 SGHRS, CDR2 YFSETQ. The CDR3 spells CASSLTPLRETQYF. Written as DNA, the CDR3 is TGCGCCAGCAGTCTGACCCCGCTGCGGGAGACCCAGTACTTC.

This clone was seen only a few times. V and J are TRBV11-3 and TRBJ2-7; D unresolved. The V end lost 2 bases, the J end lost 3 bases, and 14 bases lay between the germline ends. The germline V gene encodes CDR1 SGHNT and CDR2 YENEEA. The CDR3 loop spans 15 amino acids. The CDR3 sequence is CASSLNPQAHYEQYF. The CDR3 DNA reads TGTGCCAGCAGCTTAAACCCGCAGGCTCACTACGAGCAGTACTTC.

CDR3 sequence (DNA): TGTGCCAGCAGCCCCTTGGGGTGGGAGAAAACCGGGGAGCTGTTTTTT. Residues: CASSPLGWEKTGELFF. The chain links TRBV13 to TRBJ2-2, with D perhaps TRBD2 (5 bases). CDR1 and CDR2 from the germline V gene are PRHDT and FYEKMQ (reference sequence). The CDR3 has 16 residues. V was shortened by 5 bases and J by 5 bases, with 18 bases between the two germline ends.

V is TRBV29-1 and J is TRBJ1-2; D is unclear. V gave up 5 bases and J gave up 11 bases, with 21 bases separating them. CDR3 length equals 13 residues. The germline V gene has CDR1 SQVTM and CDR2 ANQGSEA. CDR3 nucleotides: TGCAGCGTTTATTTGCGGGCCGGCAGTGAATACACCTTC. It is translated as CSVYLRAGSEYTF. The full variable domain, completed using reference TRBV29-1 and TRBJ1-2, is SAVISQKPSRDICQRGTSLTIQCQVDSQVTMMFWYRQQPGQSLTLIATANQGSEATYESGFVIDKFPISRPNLTFSTLTVSNMSPEDSSIYLCSVYLRAGSEYTFGSGTRLTVV.

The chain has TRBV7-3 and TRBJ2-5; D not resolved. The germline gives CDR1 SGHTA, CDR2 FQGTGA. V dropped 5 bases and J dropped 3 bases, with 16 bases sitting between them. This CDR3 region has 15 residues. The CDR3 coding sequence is TGTGCCAGCAGCCCCAGTGGAAGAGGTGAAGAGACCCAGTACTTC. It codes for CASSPSGRGEETQYF.

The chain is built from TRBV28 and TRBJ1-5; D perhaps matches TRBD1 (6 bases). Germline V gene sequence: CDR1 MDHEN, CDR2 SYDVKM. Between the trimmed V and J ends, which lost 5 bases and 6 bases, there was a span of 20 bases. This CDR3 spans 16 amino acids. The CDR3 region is CASSALQGQWGQPQHF. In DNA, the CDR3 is TGTGCCAGCAGTGCCCTACAGGGTCAGTGGGGTCAGCCCCAGCATTTT.

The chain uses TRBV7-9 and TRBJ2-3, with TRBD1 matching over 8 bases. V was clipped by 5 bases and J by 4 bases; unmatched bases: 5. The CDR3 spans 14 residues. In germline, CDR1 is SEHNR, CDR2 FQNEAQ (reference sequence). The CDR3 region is CASSPTGAPDTQYF. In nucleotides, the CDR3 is TGTGCCAGCAGCCCGACAGGGGCACCAGATACGCAGTATTTT.

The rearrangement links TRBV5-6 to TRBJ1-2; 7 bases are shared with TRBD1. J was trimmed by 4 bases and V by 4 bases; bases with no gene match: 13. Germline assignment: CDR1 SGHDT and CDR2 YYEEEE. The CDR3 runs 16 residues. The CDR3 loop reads CASSDWLGQRVYGYTF. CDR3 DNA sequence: TGTGCCAGCAGCGATTGGTTGGGACAGAGAGTCTATGGCTACACCTTC.

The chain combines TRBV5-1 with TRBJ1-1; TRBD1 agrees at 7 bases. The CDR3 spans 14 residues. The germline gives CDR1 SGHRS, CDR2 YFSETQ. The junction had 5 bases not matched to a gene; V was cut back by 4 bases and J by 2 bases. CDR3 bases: TGCGCCAGCAGCACGGGACAGCTCAACACTGAAGCTTTCTTT. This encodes CASSTGQLNTEAFF.

CDR3 residues: CASSLGQREAFF. CDR3 nucleotides: TGTGCCAGCAGCTTAGGTCAGCGTGAAGCTTTCTTT. This sequence joins TRBV11-2 and TRBJ1-1; D ambiguous. The CDR3 has 12 amino acids. CDR1 is SGHAT and CDR2 is FQNNGV in the germline V gene. The V gene lost 1 base and the J gene lost 7 bases, with 7 bases spanning the gap.

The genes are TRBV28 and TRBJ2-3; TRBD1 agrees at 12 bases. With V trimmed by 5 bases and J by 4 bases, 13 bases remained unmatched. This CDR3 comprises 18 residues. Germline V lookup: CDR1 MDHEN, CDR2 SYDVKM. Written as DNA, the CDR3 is TGTGCCAGCAGTCGACTACTAGGGACAGGGGGCGACTCAGATACGCAGTATTTT. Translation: CASSRLLGTGGDSDTQYF.